Listed below are T cell receptor beta chains from one sample, sequenced in a study of T cell clones after liver transplantation. The data were produced by immunoSEQ multiplex PCR, yet TCRdb's version contains in-frame clones alone and is incomplete. This repertoire shows 6,500 or so clones, roughly 78% found once; its top ten account for around 33%. The specimen comprised CD8+ T cells from blood, sampled 24 months after liver transplant. These receptors were taken from a human patient who received a liver transplant. Some T cells may be the graft donor's. Both conserved end residues are part of each CDR3. A D gene is named only where the DNA matches it firmly. Clone size appears in some rows only: once, few, many, or a class for an expanded clone.

d_gene	v_gene	abundance	j_gene	CDR3nt	CDR3aa
TRBD2	TRBV6-1	.	TRBJ2-2	TGTGCCAGCAGTGAACTAGCGGGAGGCACCGGGGAGCTGTTTTTT	CASSELAGGTGELFF
TRBD2	TRBV7-8	once	TRBJ2-7	TGTGCCAGCAGCTTAGGGGGAGGGCCCACTTACGAGCAGTACTTC	CASSLGGGPTYEQYF
.	TRBV4-1	.	TRBJ2-3	TGCGCCAGCAGCCCCCCAGGGACAGATACGCAGTATTTT	CASSPPGTDTQYF
.	TRBV4-1	.	TRBJ2-3	TGCGCCAGCAGCCCCCCGGGCACAGATACGCAGTATTTT	CASSPPGTDTQYF
.	TRBV21-1	.	TRBJ2-7	TGTGCCAGCAGCAAAGCGGGAGAAAGGGGACCTGGACTGAGTGAGCAGTACTTC	CASSKAGERGPGLSEQYF
.	TRBV27	.	TRBJ2-7	TGTGCCAGCAGTTTAACTAGTGGCTCCTACGAGCAGTACTTC	CASSLTSGSYEQYF
.	TRBV7-8	.	TRBJ2-7	TGTGCCTCGGGGGAGGCTGCCTACGAGCAGTACTTC	CASGEAAYEQYF
.	TRBV7-3	.	TRBJ2-7	TGTGCCAGCAGCTTAACAGGGACCCACGAGCAGTACTTC	CASSLTGTHEQYF
TRBD2	TRBV4-3	once	TRBJ2-7	TGCGCCAGCAGCCAAGAGCATGCGGGGGGCTACGAGCAGTACTTC	CASSQEHAGGYEQYF
TRBD2	TRBV4-2	.	TRBJ2-5	TGTGCCAGCAGACGGGGGGGCCGGGGAGAGACCCAGTACTTC	CASRRGGRGETQYF
.	TRBV30	.	TRBJ1-1	TGTGCCTGGAGTGGCCCCTCTATACGGTGGAACACTGAAGCTTTCTTT	CAWSGPSIRWNTEAFF
.	TRBV19	.	TRBJ1-1	TGTGCCAGTAGTGACAGGTCGGGTGAAGCTTTCTTT	CASSDRSGEAFF
.	TRBV14	.	TRBJ2-2	TGTGCCAGCAGCGCTCGGCTCTTGGAGGGGGCAAACACCGGGGAGCTGTTTTTT	CASSARLLEGANTGELFF
.	TRBV7-2	.	TRBJ2-3	TGTGCCAGCAGCCCCCGAGGGTCGGAGACAGATACGCAGTATTTT	CASSPRGSETDTQYF
.	TRBV12-5	.	TRBJ2-2	TGTGCTAGTGGCCCGCCTAACACCGGGGAGCTGTTTTTT	CASGPPNTGELFF
.	TRBV6-5	.	TRBJ1-1	TGTGCCAGCAGTTCCCCGGGGTTCGGCACTGAAGCTTTCTTT	CASSSPGFGTEAFF
.	TRBV4-2	.	TRBJ2-7	TGTGCCAGCAGCTTAATAGGTGAGCCAGGGACCTACGAGCAGTACTTC	CASSLIGEPGTYEQYF
TRBD2	TRBV7-3	few	TRBJ2-2	TGTGCCAGCAGCGTTAGCGGGAGGGCCGCCGGGGAGCTGTTTTTT	CASSVSGRAAGELFF
.	TRBV7-7	.	TRBJ1-2	TGTGCCAGCAGCTTTAAGTCGGGGCGTCGCGGCTATGGCTACACCTTC	CASSFKSGRRGYGYTF
.	TRBV4-2	hyperexpanded	TRBJ1-1	TGTGCCAGCAGCCAAGAACTGCCGAACACTGAAGCTTTCTTT	CASSQELPNTEAFF
.	TRBV7-8	few	TRBJ2-5	TGTGCCAGCAGCTTCTATAGCTCCGAGACCCAGTACTTC	CASSFYSSETQYF
.	TRBV6-5	.	TRBJ2-5	TGTGCCAGCAGTTACTCTGTGGAAGAGACCCAGTACTTC	CASSYSVEETQYF
.	TRBV9	.	TRBJ1-2	TGTGCCAGCAGCGGAACACGGTTGGGGAACACCTTC	CASSGTRLGNTF
.	TRBV7-2	.	TRBJ2-7	TGTGCCAGCAGCTCAGCCCTAGCCAAAAGGGGTCACGAGCAGTACTTC	CASSSALAKRGHEQYF
TRBD2	TRBV9	.	TRBJ2-7	TGTGCCAGCAGCGTCGGGGGGAACTACGAGCAGTACTTC	CASSVGGNYEQYF
TRBD2	TRBV7-3	.	TRBJ2-3	TGTGCCAGCAGCTTCACTGCGGGGGGGCGCGCAGATACGCAGTATTTT	CASSFTAGGRADTQYF
.	TRBV9	.	TRBJ2-3	TGTGCCAGCAGCCGTACGAGCGGATTCACAGATACGCAGTATTTT	CASSRTSGFTDTQYF
.	TRBV19	.	TRBJ1-2	TGTGCCAGTAGCCCGACAGTCTATGGCTACACCTTC	CASSPTVYGYTF
.	TRBV21-1	.	TRBJ1-1	TGTGCCAGCAGCGTTTCAGGGGTCCCTGAAGCTTTCTTT	CASSVSGVPEAFF
.	TRBV6-5	.	TRBJ2-7	TGTGCCAGCAGCCCGTGGGGGTTTAGCTCCTACGAGCAGTACTTC	CASSPWGFSSYEQYF
.	TRBV10-2	.	TRBJ2-3	TGCGCCAGCAGTGAGTCGGCGATTGACCCAACAGATACGCAGTATTTT	CASSESAIDPTDTQYF
TRBD2	TRBV19	.	TRBJ2-2	TGTGCCAGTAGTATGCTAGCGGGATCAACCGGGGAGCTGTTTTTT	CASSMLAGSTGELFF
TRBD1	TRBV6-4	.	TRBJ1-2	TGTGCCAGCAGGGACAGGGGGCTTTATGGCTACACCTTC	CASRDRGLYGYTF
TRBD1	TRBV28	.	TRBJ2-4	TGTGCCAGCAGTGGGGGACAGGGGAAAAACATTCAGTACTTC	CASSGGQGKNIQYF
.	TRBV5-1	.	TRBJ2-7	TGCGCCAGCAGCTTGGATTACACGAGCTCCTACGAGCAGTACTTC	CASSLDYTSSYEQYF
TRBD2	TRBV7-9	few	TRBJ2-3	TGTGCCAGCAGCCCAACCACTAGCGGGAGTCGCTCAGATACGCAGTATTTT	CASSPTTSGSRSDTQYF
TRBD1	TRBV7-6	.	TRBJ2-2	TGTGCCAGCAGCCCTCACTGGGACAGCGAAAGGTCCGGGGAGCTGTTTTTT	CASSPHWDSERSGELFF
.	TRBV2	.	TRBJ2-3	TGTGCCAGCAGTGAAGCGCTTCCAGGGGCAGATACGCAGTATTTT	CASSEALPGADTQYF
TRBD1	TRBV11-2	.	TRBJ1-2	TGTGCCAGCAGCGGACTCGGGACAGGTGGGATTTATGGCTACACCTTC	CASSGLGTGGIYGYTF
TRBD2	TRBV5-6	.	TRBJ2-6	TGTGCCAGCAGCTTGGGCGGGGGCTCTGGGGCCAACGTCCTGACTTTC	CASSLGGGSGANVLTF
TRBD1	TRBV27	.	TRBJ1-5	TGTGCCAGCAGTTCGAGACAGGGGATTCAACCCCAGCATTTT	CASSSRQGIQPQHF
.	TRBV27	.	TRBJ2-1	TGTGCCAGCATAAACTCGGGACTGAATTCCTACAATGAGCAGTTCTTC	CASINSGLNSYNEQFF